This T cell receptor beta chain was identified in a study of T cells after yellow fever vaccination. The study, taken as a whole, reports: The study noted that FACS-sorted repertoires could contain abundant clonotypes contaminating from the bulk population. Clones from primary vaccination mostly reappeared after the booster (96% CD4, less than 90% CD8).

The study made its TCR cDNA through 5'RACE template switching. That step introduced a universal primer site along with UMIs. MiXCR, run by TCRdb on the 5' RACE reads, gives a single entry per CDR3 protein. The sample has about 350,000 distinct CDR3 sequences, approximately 4% seen once. To note about this clonotype: The antigen is undetermined.

Trimming took off 3 bases at V and 4 bases at J, with 9 bases between the two ends. The CDR3 sequence is 13 residues long. The germline V gene has CDR1 SGHDN and CDR2 FVKESK. This TCR was sampled from a man aged 18 to 30 who received the YFV17D yellow fever vaccine. Material: PBMCs, obtained 5 days after the yellow fever booster vaccination. V gene TRBV14 combines with J gene TRBJ1-2; D is ambiguous. In DNA, the CDR3 is TGTGCCAGCAGCCACGGACCGACCTATGGCTACACCTTC. Its translation is CASSHGPTYGYTF.